The 19 T cell receptor beta chains reported below all come from one sample, sequenced in a study of blood T cell repertoires in COVID-19. The data were produced by immunoSEQ multiplex PCR, yet TCRdb's version contains in-frame clones alone and is incomplete. The table has more than 200,000 clones, roughly 87% seen once. Sequencing was done on a sample of PBMCs or T cells enriched from blood (not recorded which). The receptors were sampled from a woman aged 30 to 39 with acute COVID-19.

The chain has TRBV5-1 and TRBJ2-5, with a weak D call TRBD2 (6 bases). V was pared by 4 bases and J by 5 bases, with 6 bases between. The germline V gene encodes CDR1 SGHRS and CDR2 YFSETQ. This CDR3 contains 11 residues. The CDR3 is CASSGRETQYF. In DNA, the CDR3 is TGCGCCAGCAGCGGGAGGGAGACCCAGTACTTC.

The gene calls are TRBV28 and TRBJ1-2; 7 bases map to TRBD1. The CDR3 is 17 amino acids. The germline gives CDR1 MDHEN, CDR2 SYDVKM. V lost 8 bases to trimming and J lost 5 bases; unmatched junction nucleotides: 20. DNA for the CDR3: TGTGCCAGCCGACAAAAAGGGGGCTCTCTATTCGGGTATGGCTACACCTTC. It is translated as CASRQKGGSLFGYGYTF.

The chain carries TRBV28 and TRBJ2-1; D might be TRBD2 (6 bases). Germline assignment: CDR1 MDHEN and CDR2 SYDVKM. Trimming shortened V by 6 bases and J by 9 bases, and 18 bases separated the two germline ends. This CDR3 has 14 amino acids. Written as DNA, the CDR3 is TGTGCCAGCAGCCGAACTGAACTGGGGGGTGAGCAGTTCTTC. Protein: CASSRTELGGEQFF.

This clone was seen just once. This chain connects TRBV5-4 to TRBJ2-5, with D possibly TRBD2 on 6 matching bases. Germline assignment: CDR1 SGHNT and CDR2 YYREEE (reference sequence). The V end was cut by 3 bases, the J end by 1 base, with 10 bases between. The CDR3 is 14 residues long. This CDR3 is CASSWMGGQETQYF. CDR3 sequence (DNA): TGTGCCAGCAGCTGGATGGGGGGCCAAGAGACCCAGTACTTC.

The J gene is TRBJ2-1, the V gene TRBV7-9; perhaps TRBD2 as D (6 bases). The CDR3 consists of 11 residues. Germline values: CDR1 SEHNR, CDR2 FQNEAQ (reference sequence). The CDR3 DNA follows: TGTGTGGGGGAGGCACACAATGAGCAGTTCTTC. Translated, it gives CVGEAHNEQFF.

This chain uses TRBV11-3 with TRBJ1-4; D is ambiguous. Trimming took 5 bases from V and 8 from J, leaving 24 bases between them. Germline V gene data show CDR1 as SGHNT and CDR2 as YENEEA. This CDR3 has 17 amino acids. This chain's CDR3 is CASSGWAGPYYVEKLFF. The CDR3 DNA sequence: TGTGCCAGCAGCGGATGGGCAGGCCCCTATTATGTCGAAAAACTGTTTTTT.

The chain couples TRBV7-9 to TRBJ2-3; D not certain. CDR3 length: 16 residues. Trimming removed 3 bases from V and 2 bases from J, with 15 bases in between. The V gene's germline CDR1 is SEHNR and CDR2 FQNEAQ (reference sequence). CDR3 nucleotide sequence: TGTGCCAGCAGCTTGATTGTTGGCGGAAACACAGATACGCAGTATTTT. As protein: CASSLIVGGNTDTQYF.

The chain uses TRBV9 and TRBJ1-1; 8 bases are shared with TRBD1. V gave up 3 bases and J gave up 3 bases; unmatched junction bases: 7. This CDR3 has 15 residues. Germline V gives CDR1 SGDLS, CDR2 YYNGEE. CDR3 region: CASSGLDRADTEAFF. DNA for the CDR3: TGTGCCAGCAGCGGGCTGGACAGGGCTGACACTGAAGCTTTCTTT.

The chain has TRBV2 and TRBJ2-5; the D gene is possibly TRBD1 (6 bases). Trimming left V 6 bases short and J 5 bases short, with 10 bases between. The CDR3 length is 12 residues. Germline lookup yields CDR1 SNHLY and CDR2 FYNNEI. The CDR3 sequence is CASRTGGETQYF. In nucleotides, the CDR3 is TGTGCCAGCAGGACAGGCGGGGAGACCCAGTACTTC.

The V gene is TRBV7-9, the J gene TRBJ2-3; no firm D call. This CDR3 has 14 amino acids. Trimming shortened V by 1 base and J by 3 bases, and 8 bases separated the two germline ends. CDR1 is SEHNR, CDR2 FQNEAQ, per germline (reference sequence). The chain's CDR3 is CASSLVTATDTQYF. In DNA, the CDR3 is TGTGCCAGCAGCTTAGTTACTGCGACAGATACGCAGTATTTT.

This chain's CDR3 is CSVLLGGVTDTQYF. CDR3 nucleotide sequence: TGCAGCGTCCTCCTGGGGGGAGTCACAGATACGCAGTATTTT. This sequence joins TRBV29-1 and TRBJ2-3; possible D gene TRBD2, 6 bases. The V end lost 6 bases, the J end lost 2 bases, and 15 bases lay between the germline ends. This CDR3 comprises 14 residues. Germline V CDR1 and CDR2: SQVTM, ANQGSEA.

The chain links TRBV7-3 to TRBJ1-1; 10 bases are a match to TRBD1. This CDR3 spans 15 amino acids. J lost 2 bases, V lost 5 bases, and 5 bases had no gene match. From germline, CDR1 is SGHTA and CDR2 FQGTGA. The DNA for the CDR3 is TGTGCCAGCAGCCAAGGGACAGGGGACAACACTGAAGCTTTCTTT. Translation: CASSQGTGDNTEAFF.

The chain recombines TRBV9 with TRBJ2-7, with D maybe TRBD1 (5 bases). The CDR3 has 14 amino acids. CDR1 is SGDLS, CDR2 YYNGEE, per germline. Deletions cut 0 bases from V and 2 bases from J, with 9 bases between. The CDR3 sequence: CASSVAWGPYEQYF. Written as DNA, the CDR3 is TGTGCCAGCAGCGTAGCTTGGGGCCCCTACGAGCAGTACTTC.

The chain combines TRBV28 with TRBJ2-7; D may be TRBD1 (6 bases). This CDR3 has 15 residues. Trimming took off 4 bases at V and 3 bases at J, with 16 bases between the two ends. CDR1 and CDR2 from the germline V gene are MDHEN and SYDVKM. CDR3 coding DNA: TGTGCCAGCAGTTCCCCGGGACAAGCTAACTACGAGCAGTACTTC. This gives the protein CASSSPGQANYEQYF.

The chain employs TRBV4-3 and TRBJ1-1; 7 nucleotides align to TRBD1. With V trimmed by 9 bases and J by 3 bases, 7 bases remained unmatched. Germline loops: CDR1 LGHNA, CDR2 YSLEER. This CDR3 spans 13 amino acids. CDR3 protein: CASSKGADTEAFF. CDR3 sequence (DNA): TGCGCCAGTTCAAAGGGGGCTGACACTGAAGCTTTCTTT.

The chain carries TRBV7-3 and TRBJ2-2; 8 bases agree with TRBD1. J gave up 1 base and V 10 bases, and 5 bases lay outside the gene matches. Germline V CDR1 and CDR2: SGHTA, FQGTGA. This CDR3 has 14 amino acids. The CDR3 DNA follows: TGTGCCACCAGAACAGGGGGGAACACCGGGGAGCTGTTTTTT. Its protein product is CATRTGGNTGELFF.

This clone was observed a single time. CDR3 sequence: CASSPATSAGPGNQPQHF. The CDR3 DNA reads TGTGCCAGCAGTCCAGCCACCTCGGCAGGGCCAGGCAATCAGCCCCAGCATTTT. The gene calls are TRBV6-6 and TRBJ1-5; tentatively, D is TRBD1 (5 bases). Between the trimmed V and J ends, which lost 5 bases and 2 bases, there was a span of 22 bases. The CDR3 is made up of 18 amino acids. Germline loops: CDR1 MNHNY, CDR2 SVGAGI (reference sequence).

The CDR3, as DNA: TGTGCCAGCTATTGGGGACAGGGGGGGGAGCAGTACTTC. Residues: CASYWGQGGEQYF. The genes are TRBV28 and TRBJ2-7, with 11 nucleotides matching TRBD1. The CDR3 runs 13 residues. The V gene end was trimmed by 8 bases and the J gene end by 7 bases; junction bases not matched to a gene: 7. Looked up from germline, CDR1 is MDHEN and CDR2 is SYDVKM.

The chain joins TRBV7-3 to TRBJ2-3; 8 nucleotides agree with TRBD2. V lost 3 bases and J lost 1; bases outside the gene matches: 9. From germline, CDR1 is SGHTA and CDR2 FQGTGA. The CDR3 extends over 17 amino acids. Here the CDR3 DNA reads TGTGCCAGCAGCTTGATTAGCGGGAATGGGGGCACAGATACGCAGTATTTT. Translating gives CASSLISGNGGTDTQYF.